The 24 T cell receptor beta chains given below trace back to one sample, sequenced in a study of T cells after somatic rescue of genetic block. TCRdb's table, derived via immunoSEQ multiplex PCR, lists solely in-frame clones and lacks some. The sample consists of about 12,000 clones, roughly 73% of them appearing once. Sequencing input: peripheral blood mononuclear cells (PBMCs). These receptors were taken from a boy younger than 18.

J is TRBJ2-1 and V is TRBV6-5, with TRBD2 matching 14 bases. Germline-derived CDR1 and CDR2 are MNHEY and SVGAGI. CDR3 size: 15 residues. Trimming took 5 bases from V and 9 from J; bases not matched to a gene: 6. CDR3 DNA sequence: TGTGCCAGCAGTCCGACTAGCGGGGGGGCCGGTGAGCAGTTCTTC. It translates to CASSPTSGGAGEQFF.

The rearrangement links TRBV27 to TRBJ2-7, with 10 bases lining up with TRBD1. With 6 bases clipped from V and 4 bases from J, the junction kept 9 bases outside the gene matches. Germline V gene lookup returns CDR1 MNHEY and CDR2 SMNVEV (reference sequence). CDR3 length: 15 amino acids. CDR3 in DNA: TGTGCCAGCAGCAGCCGGGGGACAGGGGCGTACGAGCAGTACTTC. It is translated as CASSSRGTGAYEQYF.

The sample holds a few counts of this clone. Written as DNA, the CDR3 is TGTGCCAGCAGCCTCCGGGACAGCAACACTGAAGCTTTCTTT. Translated: CASSLRDSNTEAFF. The V gene is TRBV7-9, the J gene TRBJ1-1, with TRBD1 matching 7 bases. Germline CDR1 and CDR2: SEHNR and FQNEAQ (reference sequence). J gave up 2 bases and V 5 bases, and 5 bases lay outside the gene matches. This CDR3 is 14 amino acids long.

This chain joins TRBV6-1 and TRBJ2-2; D possibly corresponds to TRBD1 (6 bases). The CDR3 totals 13 residues. CDR1 is MNHNS and CDR2 is SASEGT in the germline V gene. Trimming pared 8 bases from V and 5 bases from J, leaving 12 bases between. The CDR3 is CASLTRGTGELFF. CDR3 nucleotide sequence: TGTGCCAGCCTCACTAGGGGGACCGGGGAGCTGTTTTTT.

In this sample, this clone turned up a few times. The V call is TRBV19, the J call TRBJ1-2; 8 positions match TRBD1. This CDR3 contains 14 residues. Germline assignment: CDR1 LNHDA and CDR2 SQIVND (reference sequence). Unmatched junction bases numbered 9, after V lost 8 bases and J lost 4 bases. The CDR3 is CASFTGGTFYGYTF. The CDR3 DNA sequence: TGTGCCAGTTTTACAGGGGGGACCTTCTATGGCTACACCTTC. Full variable domain (missing parts from reference TRBV19 and TRBJ1-2): DGGITQSPKYLFRKEGQNVTLSCEQNLNHDAMYWYRQDPGQGLRLIYYSQIVNDFQKGDIAEGYSVSREKKESFPLTVTSAQKNPTAFYLCASFTGGTFYGYTFGSGTRLTVV.

CDR3 DNA sequence: TGTGCCAGCAGTTTTCTAGCTACGGAGACCCAGTACTTC. Encoded protein: CASSFLATETQYF. The rearrangement links TRBV28 to TRBJ2-5; D is perhaps TRBD2 (5 bases). The V gene's germline CDR1 is MDHEN and CDR2 SYDVKM. The CDR3 runs 13 residues. The ends were cut back, 3 bases at V and 5 bases at J, with 10 bases in the middle. Supplemented by reference TRBV28 and TRBJ2-5, the full variable domain reads DVKVTQSSRYLVKRTGEKVFLECVQDMDHENMFWYRQDPGLGLRLIYFSYDVKMKEKGDIPEGYSVSREKKERFSLILESASTNQTSMYLCASSFLATETQYFGPGTRLLVL.

V and J are TRBV7-9 and TRBJ2-5, with D unclear. Germline values: CDR1 SEHNR, CDR2 FQNEAQ (reference sequence). Trimming took off 1 base at V and 2 bases at J, with 8 bases between the two ends. The CDR3 has 14 residues. CDR3 loop: CASSLVVGQETQYF. The CDR3 nucleotides are TGTGCCAGCAGCTTAGTGGTGGGTCAAGAGACCCAGTACTTC.

The V call is TRBV7-8, the J call TRBJ2-3; D unresolved. Germline CDR1 is SGHVS and CDR2 is FQNEAQ. This CDR3 has 14 amino acids. The V and J ends lost 1 base and 2 bases respectively, with 7 bases between them. The CDR3 sequence: CASSLGLITDTQYF. DNA of the CDR3: TGTGCCAGCAGCTTAGGGCTGATCACAGATACGCAGTATTTT.

The J gene is TRBJ2-7, the V gene TRBV28; no clear D. Trimming took off 5 bases at V and 5 bases at J, with 10 bases between the two ends. This CDR3 has 12 residues. Germline CDR1 and CDR2: MDHEN and SYDVKM. CDR3 in amino acids: CASSGPPDEQYF. The CDR3 nucleotides read TGTGCCAGCAGTGGTCCCCCCGACGAGCAGTACTTC.

The chain links TRBV6-5 to TRBJ2-3; 9 nucleotides agree with TRBD2. V was pared by 4 bases and J by 8 bases, with 7 bases of the junction left unmatched. Germline assignment: CDR1 MNHEY and CDR2 SVGAGI. This CDR3 has 14 residues. The CDR3 protein is CASSLLAGVATQYF. CDR3 in DNA: TGTGCCAGCAGTTTACTAGCGGGTGTCGCTACGCAGTATTTT.

This clone was seen just once. The chain employs TRBV5-1 and TRBJ2-5; the D is unclear. The CDR3 consists of 14 residues. The germline V and J ends were trimmed by 3 bases and 1 base, with 10 bases remaining between them. Germline CDR1 and CDR2: SGHRS and YFSETQ. CDR3 nucleotide sequence: TGCGCCAGCAGCTCTGTAAAAGCCCAAGAGACCCAGTACTTC. Amino acid sequence: CASSSVKAQETQYF. The variable domain in full, completed from reference TRBV5-1 and TRBJ2-5, reads KAGVTQTPRYLIKTRGQQVTLSCSPISGHRSVSWYQQTPGQGLQFLFEYFSETQRNKGNFPGRFSGRQFSNSRSEMNVSTLELGDSALYLCASSSVKAQETQYFGPGTRLLVL.

The rearrangement links TRBV6-6 to TRBJ2-2; perhaps TRBD2 as D (6 bases). Deletions cut 2 bases from V and 7 bases from J, with 11 bases between. CDR3 size: 14 residues. In germline, CDR1 is MNHNY, CDR2 SVGAGI (reference sequence). CDR3 nucleotide sequence: TGTGCCAGCAGTTACGGAGGGCAGGGCGGGGAGCTGTTTTTT. It translates to CASSYGGQGGELFF.

This clone has just a few counts. The J gene is TRBJ1-5, the V gene TRBV4-2; D gene unclear. The CDR3 totals 16 residues. Germline values: CDR1 LGHNA, CDR2 YNFKEQ. V was pared by 0 bases and J by 0 bases, with 9 bases between. CDR3 DNA sequence: TGTGCCAGCAGCCAAGATGTTGGCCCTAGCAATCAGCCCCAGCATTTT. Protein: CASSQDVGPSNQPQHF.

The DNA of the CDR3 is TGTGCCAGCTCATGGGACAGGGGGACCACCGGGGAGCTGTTTTTT. As protein: CASSWDRGTTGELFF. The chain uses TRBV18 and TRBJ2-2; 11 bases fit TRBD1. Germline V gene sequence: CDR1 KGHSH, CDR2 LQKENI. The V segment lost 5 bases and the J segment 4 bases; nucleotides outside the gene matches: 3. The CDR3 extends over 15 amino acids. The variable domain in full, completed from reference TRBV18 and TRBJ2-2, reads NAGVMQNPRHLVRRRGQEARLRCSPMKGHSHVYWYRQLPEEGLKFMVYLQKENIIDESGMPKERFSAEFPKEGPSILRIQQVVRGDSAAYFCASSWDRGTTGELFFGEGSRLTVL.

The chain is built from TRBV18 and TRBJ1-3; no definite D call. The CDR3 length is 15 residues. Germline-derived CDR1 and CDR2 are KGHSH and LQKENI. Trimming pared 2 bases from V and 2 bases from J, leaving 10 bases between. CDR3 DNA sequence: TGTGCCAGCTCACCATCAGAACTGACTGGAAACACCATATATTTT. Amino acids: CASSPSELTGNTIYF. The full variable domain, its missing parts supplied by reference TRBV18 and TRBJ1-3, is NAGVMQNPRHLVRRRGQEARLRCSPMKGHSHVYWYRQLPEEGLKFMVYLQKENIIDESGMPKERFSAEFPKEGPSILRIQQVVRGDSAAYFCASSPSELTGNTIYFGEGSWLTVV.

The rearrangement links TRBV7-6 to TRBJ2-5; D may match TRBD1 or TRBD2 (6 bases each). The germline V gene has CDR1 SGHVS and CDR2 FNYEAQ. This CDR3 has 15 amino acids. Trimming stripped 3 bases from V and 4 bases from J, with 15 bases between. This CDR3 is CASSFAGGVRETQYF. The CDR3, as DNA: TGTGCCAGCAGCTTTGCCGGGGGCGTGAGAGAGACCCAGTACTTC.

This clone was counted once. This sequence joins TRBV7-8 and TRBJ2-7; TRBD2 agrees at 11 bases. The CDR3 runs to 16 residues. Losses at the gene ends were 1 base for V and 2 bases for J; bases not matched to a gene: 4. Germline CDR1 SGHVS, CDR2 FQNEAQ. The CDR3 region has the DNA TGTGCCAGCAGCTTAGTGACACTAGCGGGAGCCTACGAGCAGTACTTC. Its translation: CASSLVTLAGAYEQYF. The variable domain in full, with the rest retrieved from reference TRBV7-8 and TRBJ2-7, is GAGVSQSPRYKVAKRGQDVALRCDPISGHVSLFWYQQALGQGPEFLTYFQNEAQLDKSGLPSDRFFAERPEGSVSTLKIQRTQQEDSAVYLCASSLVTLAGAYEQYFGPGTRLTVT.

This clone was recorded a few times. The chain couples TRBV28 to TRBJ1-2, with D possibly being TRBD1 (6 bases). The length of the CDR3 is 16 residues. Trimming removed 2 bases from V and 2 bases from J, with 15 bases in between. Germline lookup yields CDR1 MDHEN and CDR2 SYDVKM. The CDR3 sequence: CASSLNGRTANYGYTF. The CDR3 bases are TGTGCCAGCAGTTTAAACGGCAGGACAGCGAACTATGGCTACACCTTC.

V gene TRBV5-6 combines with J gene TRBJ2-2; D possibly corresponds to TRBD2 (5 bases). CDR1 is SGHDT, CDR2 YYEEEE, per germline. This CDR3 comprises 14 residues. Trimming pared 4 bases from V and 3 bases from J, leaving 10 bases between. In DNA form, the CDR3 reads TGTGCCAGCAGCCTCGGGATTCACACCGGGGAGCTGTTTTTT. Translating gives CASSLGIHTGELFF.

The chain joins TRBV10-3 to TRBJ2-6; D may be TRBD1 (5 bases). Trimming removed 2 bases from V and 2 bases from J, with 13 bases in between. Germline CDR1 ENHRY, CDR2 SYGVKD. The CDR3 is 17 residues long. The CDR3 sequence is CAISERGRVTGANVLTF. The CDR3 DNA follows: TGTGCCATCAGTGAGAGGGGCAGGGTGACTGGGGCCAACGTCCTGACTTTC.

The V gene is TRBV6-6, the J gene TRBJ2-2; no definite D call. Trimming shortened V by 0 bases and J by 1 base, and 9 bases separated the two germline ends. The CDR3 consists of 16 residues. CDR1 is MNHNY, CDR2 SVGAGI, per germline (reference sequence). CDR3 residues: CASSYSGIGNTGELFF. CDR3 nucleotides: TGTGCCAGCAGTTACTCGGGGATTGGGAACACCGGGGAGCTGTTTTTT.

The V call is TRBV28, the J call TRBJ2-7, with a tentative D call TRBD1 (6 bases). Per germline, CDR1 MDHEN and CDR2 SYDVKM. The CDR3 has 16 amino acids. Trimming left V 2 bases short and J 2 bases short, with 16 bases between. CDR3 amino acids: CASSLPLQGAPYEQYF. The CDR3 coding sequence is TGTGCCAGCAGTTTACCCTTACAGGGAGCGCCCTACGAGCAGTACTTC.

This rearrangement joins TRBV28 to TRBJ1-1; a possible D gene is TRBD1 (5 bases). V gave up 2 bases and J gave up 1 base, with 14 bases separating them. The CDR3 has 16 amino acids. Germline V gene data show CDR1 as MDHEN and CDR2 as SYDVKM. DNA of the CDR3: TGTGCCAGCAGTTTAGGAGGGGCCGGGGGGAACACTGAAGCTTTCTTT. It is translated as CASSLGGAGGNTEAFF.

The gene calls are TRBV7-9 and TRBJ2-7; D remains unclear. CDR3 length: 13 residues. The V and J ends lost 5 bases and 1 base respectively, with 9 bases between them. CDR1 is SEHNR, CDR2 FQNEAQ, per germline (reference sequence). The CDR3 sequence is CASSLFGSYEQYF. Here the CDR3 DNA reads TGTGCCAGCAGCCTCTTTGGGTCCTACGAGCAGTACTTC.